Sequencing of this TCR beta chain was carried out in a study of blood T cells in healthy people across ages. Study-wide points: Long-lived donors had more naive CD4+ cells and higher diversity than aged donors.

A remark on this clonotype: Its cognate antigen is unknown.

The CDR3 loop spans 14 amino acids. V shed 4 bases, J shed 7 bases, and the junction held 3 bases outside the gene matches. Germline V lookup: CDR1 SGDLS, CDR2 YYNGEE. The use of a sample-barcoded 5' primer and a J-beta primer mix characterized a second PCR of roughly 6 to 11 cycles. Any given sample supplied a minimum of 3 million CDR3-containing paired-end reads. TCRdb re-called the 5' RACE reads through MiXCR, storing one row per CDR3 protein. The sample contains about 1.5 million distinct CDR3 sequences, approximately 43% of which appear only once. The sequence was obtained from a woman aged 18-30 years in good health. The gene calls are TRBV9 and TRBJ1-6; 9 bases map to TRBD1. The sequenced sample consisted of blood. CDR3 in DNA: TGTGCCAGCAGCAACGGACAGGGGAATTCACCCCTCCACTTT. Amino acid sequence: CASSNGQGNSPLHF.